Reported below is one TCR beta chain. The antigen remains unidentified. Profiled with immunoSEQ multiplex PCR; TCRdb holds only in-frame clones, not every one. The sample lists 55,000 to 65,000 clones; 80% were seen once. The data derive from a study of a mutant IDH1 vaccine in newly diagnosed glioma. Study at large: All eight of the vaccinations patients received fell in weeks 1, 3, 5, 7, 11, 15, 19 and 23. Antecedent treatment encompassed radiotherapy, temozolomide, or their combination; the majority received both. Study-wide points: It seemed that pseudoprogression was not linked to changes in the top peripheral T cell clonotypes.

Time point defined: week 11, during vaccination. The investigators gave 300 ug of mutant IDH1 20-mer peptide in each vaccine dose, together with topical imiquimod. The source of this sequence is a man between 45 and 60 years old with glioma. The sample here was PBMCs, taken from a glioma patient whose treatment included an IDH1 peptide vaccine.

The CDR3: CASSEFGQGDIAKNIQYF. The DNA for the CDR3 is TGTGCCAGCAGCGAATTCGGACAGGGGGACATAGCCAAAAACATTCAGTACTTC. The chain couples TRBV7-3 to TRBJ2-4; TRBD1 agrees at 10 bases. The junction had 10 bases not matched to a gene; V was cut back by 5 bases and J by 0 bases. Looked up from germline, CDR1 is SGHTA and CDR2 is FQGTGA. This CDR3 contains 18 residues.